These 29 T cell receptor beta chains were sequenced from one sample in a study of regulatory T cells in long-lasting Graves disease. Arm-PCR of CDR3 regions and iRepertoire HTBI primers were used to build TCR beta libraries. TCRdb processed the multiplex PCR reads anew with MiXCR; each CDR3 protein has one entry. The top ten clones hold 20% to 25% of a sample with a few hundred thousand distinct CDR3 sequences, about 16% of them seen once. Stated time point: newly diagnosed GD, antithyroid drugs for less than 3 months. The TCR library was prepared using RNA isolated from PBMCs. The sample was also reused in another study, on T cells in Graves' hyperthyroidism and ophthalmopathy.

The source was peripheral blood mononuclear cells (PBMCs), collected at new diagnosis, from a patient treated with antithyroid drugs. The receptors were gathered from a woman aged 18-29 years with Graves disease.

This rearrangement joins TRBV25-1 to TRBJ2-1; 12 positions match TRBD2. Looked up from germline, CDR1 is MGHDK and CDR2 is SYGVNS. The CDR3 covers 19 residues. The V segment lost 2 bases and the J segment 2 bases; nucleotides outside the gene matches: 10. In DNA form, the CDR3 reads TGTGCCAGCAGTGAAATAGGAGGACTAGCGGGACGAACCTACAATGAGCAGTTCTTC. Its translation is CASSEIGGLAGRTYNEQFF.

This chain links TRBV5-1 with TRBJ1-5; no firm D call. The CDR3 is made up of 18 amino acids. Germline lookup yields CDR1 SGHRS and CDR2 YFSETQ. V dropped 1 base and J dropped 6 bases, with 23 bases sitting between them. For the CDR3, the DNA is TGCGCCAGCAGCTTGAAGGGAGCCATAGGAATTCAAGGTCAGCCCCAGCATTTT. Its protein is CASSLKGAIGIQGQPQHF.

This clonotype occurred many times. The genes are TRBV12-3 or TRBV12-4 and TRBJ2-7, with 10 nucleotides matching TRBD1. The CDR3 extends over 15 amino acids. V lost 6 bases to trimming and J lost 8 bases; unmatched junction nucleotides: 13. The chain's CDR3 is CASRKRTGGLLKQYF. The CDR3 nucleotides read TGTGCCAGCAGAAAGAGGACAGGGGGACTCTTAAAGCAGTACTTC.

This clonotype came up many times. The rearrangement joins TRBV28 to TRBJ1-1; perhaps TRBD1 as D (6 bases). The V gene's germline CDR1 is MDHEN and CDR2 SYDVKM. V was cut by 2 bases and J by 4 bases, with 17 bases left in between. The CDR3 is made up of 16 amino acids. The CDR3 spells CASSLEGGGGITEAFF. CDR3 nucleotides: TGTGCCAGCAGTTTAGAGGGGGGGGGTGGGATCACTGAAGCTTTCTTT.

V gene TRBV13 combines with J gene TRBJ1-1; TRBD1 aligns across 7 bases. This CDR3 spans 14 amino acids. Losses at the gene ends were 3 bases for V and 5 bases for J; bases not matched to a gene: 6. The germline V gene has CDR1 PRHDT and CDR2 FYEKMQ (reference sequence). This chain's CDR3 is CASSLGTAKTEAFF. DNA of the CDR3: TGTGCCAGCAGCTTGGGGACAGCGAAAACTGAAGCTTTCTTT.

This clonotype has ten or more counts. The CDR3 region is CASSEAGLAISYNEQFF. The DNA of the CDR3 is TGTGCCAGCAGTGAAGCGGGCCTAGCGATTTCCTACAATGAGCAGTTCTTC. The chain combines TRBV6-2 or TRBV6-3 with TRBJ2-1; D possibly corresponds to TRBD2 (6 bases). Germline V gene lookup returns CDR1 MNHEY and CDR2 SVGEGT. The germline V and J ends were trimmed by 5 bases and 1 base, with 18 bases remaining between them. The CDR3 has 17 amino acids.

This clonotype was seen repeatedly, ten times or more. Here the CDR3 reads CASSHRDFRNKYNEQFF. The CDR3 nucleotides read TGCGCCAGCAGCCACCGGGACTTCAGGAACAAATACAATGAGCAGTTCTTC. V gene TRBV4-1 combines with J gene TRBJ2-1; the D gene is possibly TRBD2 (6 bases). There are 17 residues in the CDR3. The germline V gene encodes CDR1 MGHRA and CDR2 YSYEKL. The V and J ends lost 3 bases and 4 bases respectively, with 19 bases between them.

This clonotype was seen repeatedly, ten times or more. This chain uses TRBV28 with TRBJ2-5; 9 bases agree with TRBD1. This CDR3 has 18 amino acids. Germline CDR1 and CDR2: MDHEN and SYDVKM. Trimming removed 1 base from V and 5 bases from J; junction bases left unmatched: 14. The CDR3 DNA reads TGTGCCAGCAGTTTATTTTTCCGTATGACAGGGGGACGGGAGACCCAGTACTTC. Protein: CASSLFFRMTGGRETQYF.

The gene calls are TRBV6-4 and TRBJ2-2, with a tentative D call TRBD2 (5 bases). Looked up from germline, CDR1 is MRHNA and CDR2 is SNTAGT. V shed 0 bases and J shed 5 bases, with 7 bases lying between them. The CDR3 covers 14 residues. The CDR3 loop is CASSDSRRTGELFF. The CDR3 bases are TGTGCCAGCAGTGACTCTAGGAGGACCGGGGAGCTGTTTTTT.

Ten or more counts support this clonotype. The chain is built from TRBV20-1 and TRBJ1-1, with 9 bases aligning to TRBD1. Per germline, CDR1 DFQATT and CDR2 SNEGSKA (reference sequence). The CDR3 is 16 residues long. Losses at the gene ends were 8 bases for V and 1 base for J; bases not matched to a gene: 14. The CDR3 coding sequence is TGCAGTATGATGCTACTGCGGGACAGGGCGAACACTGAAGCTTTCTTT. Translating it yields CSMMLLRDRANTEAFF.

This clonotype occurred many times. The rearrangement joins TRBV5-1 to TRBJ2-7; TRBD2 matches at 10 bases. The CDR3 is made up of 16 amino acids. The ends lost 0 bases at V and 3 bases at J; junction bases unmatched: 6. Germline values: CDR1 SGHRS, CDR2 YFSETQ. CDR3 bases: TGCGCCAGCAGCTTGGAGCTAGCGGGAGTAGTCTACGAGCAGTACTTC. Amino acids: CASSLELAGVVYEQYF.

The V gene is TRBV6-2 or TRBV6-3, the J gene TRBJ2-2, with 9 bases matching TRBD1. CDR3 size: 17 residues. The V gene's germline CDR1 is MNHEY and CDR2 SVGEGT. V shed 0 bases, J shed 4 bases, and the junction held 6 bases outside the gene matches. The CDR3 DNA is TGTGCCAGCAGTTACTCTAGTGGGACAGGGATCACCGGGGAGCTGTTTTTT. Translated, it gives CASSYSSGTGITGELFF.

This clonotype has a count of ten or more. Germline and junction disagree at one end, which may indicate a read error. V is TRBV6-2 or TRBV6-3 and J is TRBJ2-3; 9 bases are a match to TRBD2. The CDR3 is 15 amino acids. Germline CDR1 is MNHEY and CDR2 is SVGEGT. CDR3 in amino acids: CASLFGGTSRDTQYF. Here the CDR3 DNA reads TGTGCCAGCTTGTTCGGAGGGACTAGCAGAGATACGCAGTATTTT.

This clonotype was counted between two and nine times. The V call is TRBV3-1, the J call TRBJ1-2, with 9 bases identical to TRBD1. The CDR3 extends over 16 amino acids. Per germline, CDR1 LGHDT and CDR2 YNNKEL (reference sequence). Trimming removed 2 bases from V and 4 bases from J; junction bases left unmatched: 8. The CDR3 is CASSQPPGQGSYGYTF. DNA for the CDR3: TGTGCCAGCAGCCAACCTCCGGGACAGGGCTCCTATGGCTACACCTTC.

Many counts were recorded for this clonotype. The CDR3 nucleotides read TGTGCCAGCAGTGGGGCGGGGATCAATGAGCAGTTCTTC. This gives the protein CASSGAGINEQFF. The chain employs TRBV2 and TRBJ2-1, with D perhaps TRBD2 (6 bases). V lost 4 bases and J 6 bases, leaving 10 bases between the germline ends. The germline CDR1 and CDR2 sequences are SNHLY and FYNNEI. This CDR3 contains 13 residues.

This clonotype was detected ten times or more. The gene calls are TRBV20-1 and TRBJ1-2; 9 nucleotides align to TRBD1. Germline V gene lookup returns CDR1 DFQATT and CDR2 SNEGSKA (reference sequence). J lost 5 bases, V lost 3 bases, and 7 bases had no gene match. CDR3 length: 14 residues. CDR3 DNA sequence: TGCAGTGCTAGGACAGGGGGGAGTAGTTATGGCTACACCTTC. Its translation: CSARTGGSSYGYTF.

This clonotype was seen only a few times. The chain carries TRBV10-1 and TRBJ1-2; D may be TRBD1 (6 bases). CDR1 and CDR2 from the germline V gene are WNHNN and SYGVQD (reference sequence). V shed 2 bases and J shed 4 bases, with 14 bases lying between them. The CDR3 covers 15 residues. The CDR3: CASSETTTGSYGYTF. Written as DNA, the CDR3 is TGCGCCAGCAGTGAGACAACGACAGGCAGCTATGGCTACACCTTC.

V and J are TRBV2 and TRBJ2-3; 10 bases are shared with TRBD2. The CDR3 is made up of 17 amino acids. The V gene's germline CDR1 is SNHLY and CDR2 FYNNEI. The ends lost 6 bases at V and 7 bases at J; junction bases unmatched: 16. CDR3 DNA sequence: TGTGCCAGCAGCTACTCTAGCGGGAGCGGGGATCCGAATACGCAGTATTTT. Translating gives CASSYSSGSGDPNTQYF.

The CDR3 loop reads CSARDLRAIYQETQYF. The CDR3 nucleotides read TGCAGTGCTAGAGATTTGAGGGCCATTTACCAAGAGACCCAGTACTTC. The chain combines TRBV20-1 with TRBJ2-5; D might be TRBD2 (5 bases). This CDR3 region has 16 residues. Trimming took 0 bases from V and 0 from J, leaving 14 bases between them. The germline V gene encodes CDR1 DFQATT and CDR2 SNEGSKA (reference sequence).

The V gene is TRBV2, the J gene TRBJ2-7, with 12 bases matching TRBD1. Judging by the DNA end, TRBJ2-3 fits better; the J call may be wrong. Germline assignment: CDR1 SNHLY and CDR2 FYNNEI. The CDR3 is 17 residues long. The DNA of the CDR3 is TGTGCCAGCAGTTTGTCCGGGACAGGGGGCGTACTCGATACGCAGTATTTT. Its protein is CASSLSGTGGVLDTQYF.

The chain links TRBV19 to TRBJ1-2; 8 bases are shared with TRBD1. The CDR3 runs to 15 residues. CDR1 LNHDA and CDR2 SQIVND come from the germline V gene (reference sequence). V lost 2 bases and J lost 4; bases outside the gene matches: 6. CDR3 sequence reads: CASSITGTGAYGYTF. In DNA form, the CDR3 reads TGTGCCAGTAGTATAACCGGGACAGGCGCCTATGGCTACACCTTC.

The CDR3 bases are TGTGCCAGTAGCATGACAGGGCCTCCTGAAGCTTTCTTT. Translating gives CASSMTGPPEAFF. The chain joins TRBV19 to TRBJ1-1; 7 bases line up with TRBD1. Germline trimming cut 6 bases from V and 6 bases from J; bases unmatched to any gene: 7. The CDR3 has 13 amino acids. Germline CDR1 LNHDA, CDR2 SQIVND (reference sequence).

A few counts support this clonotype. The CDR3 DNA is TGTGCCATTCGTAGCACAGATACGCAGTATTTT. It codes for CAIRSTDTQYF. This chain uses TRBV14 with TRBJ2-3; D not resolved. The CDR3 covers 11 residues. Trimming cost V 10 bases and J 0 bases, with 5 bases left between them. Germline CDR1 and CDR2: SGHDN and FVKESK.

This clonotype was picked up many times. The V call is TRBV18, the J call TRBJ2-3; TRBD1 aligns across 9 bases. This CDR3 region has 19 residues. The V gene end was trimmed by 2 bases and the J gene end by 4 bases; junction bases not matched to a gene: 16. The germline V gene has CDR1 KGHSH and CDR2 LQKENI. CDR3 in DNA: TGTGCCAGCTCACCAGCGGGACAGGGAAGGACTTCCCCCCCAGATACGCAGTATTTT. It translates to CASSPAGQGRTSPPDTQYF.

This clonotype was counted only a few times. V and J are TRBV12-3 or TRBV12-4 and TRBJ2-5; 10 bases agree with TRBD2. The CDR3 extends over 18 amino acids. Losses at the gene ends were 4 bases for V and 5 bases for J; bases not matched to a gene: 16. CDR3 in DNA: TGTGCCAGCAGTTATCTACAGGATCTAGCGGGAGACCGCGAGACCCAGTACTTC. Translating it yields CASSYLQDLAGDRETQYF.

This clonotype was found many times. The chain joins TRBV13 to TRBJ1-1; TRBD1 aligns across 11 bases. CDR3 length: 14 amino acids. Germline V gives CDR1 PRHDT, CDR2 FYEKMQ (reference sequence). The J segment lost 3 bases and the V segment lost 8 bases, leaving 5 bases of the junction unmatched. The CDR3 bases are TGTGCCAGCGGTGCGGACAGGGGGCACACTGAAGCTTTCTTT. This translates into CASGADRGHTEAFF.

This clonotype was recorded a few times. The chain uses TRBV6-2 or TRBV6-3 and TRBJ1-2; 8 bases are a match to TRBD1. Germline assignment: CDR1 MNHEY and CDR2 SVGEGT. This CDR3 contains 14 residues. Unmatched junction bases numbered 8, after V lost 7 bases and J lost 4 bases. The CDR3, as DNA: TGTGCCAGCACCCGGGACAGGAGATCCTATGGCTACACCTTC. This translates into CASTRDRRSYGYTF.

This clonotype was recorded at least ten times. The chain combines TRBV3-1 with TRBJ2-3; TRBD2 aligns across 13 bases. The CDR3 has 16 amino acids. Unmatched junction bases numbered 3, after V lost 4 bases and J lost 2 bases. Germline V lookup: CDR1 LGHDT, CDR2 YNNKEL (reference sequence). CDR3 in amino acids: CASSRTSGGITDTQYF. For the CDR3, the DNA is TGTGCCAGCAGCCGGACTAGCGGGGGAATCACAGATACGCAGTATTTT.

This clonotype has a handful of counts. The rearrangement links TRBV20-1 to TRBJ1-6; 7 bases align to TRBD1. V was clipped by 1 base and J by 9 bases; unmatched bases: 9. Germline assignment: CDR1 DFQATT and CDR2 SNEGSKA (reference sequence). This CDR3 has 15 residues. CDR3 nucleotide sequence: TGCAGTGCTAGAGGGAGCGAGGGGGCAGGTTCACCCCTCCACTTT. It encodes CSARGSEGAGSPLHF.